This TCR beta chain was profiled in a study of response to subunit inactivated influenza vaccine. Only a few counts were recorded for this clonotype. MiXCR, applied by TCRdb to the RT-PCR reads, yields one record per CDR3 protein. The sample lists almost 600,000 distinct CDR3 sequences, roughly 15% occurring once. The CDR3 consists of 13 residues. With V trimmed by 2 bases and J by 7 bases, 2 bases remained unmatched. Germline CDR1 and CDR2: SEHNR and FQNEAQ (reference sequence). This chain uses TRBV7-9 with TRBJ2-1; TRBD1 agrees at 7 bases. This clonotype was obtained from a man aged 50 to 59 who received an inactivated influenza vaccine. Here the sequenced sample was PBMCs from blood, taken 11 to 12 days after vaccination. The CDR3 coding sequence is TGTGCCAGCAGCTTACAACAGGGGAATGAGCAGTTCTTC. It translates to CASSLQQGNEQFF.